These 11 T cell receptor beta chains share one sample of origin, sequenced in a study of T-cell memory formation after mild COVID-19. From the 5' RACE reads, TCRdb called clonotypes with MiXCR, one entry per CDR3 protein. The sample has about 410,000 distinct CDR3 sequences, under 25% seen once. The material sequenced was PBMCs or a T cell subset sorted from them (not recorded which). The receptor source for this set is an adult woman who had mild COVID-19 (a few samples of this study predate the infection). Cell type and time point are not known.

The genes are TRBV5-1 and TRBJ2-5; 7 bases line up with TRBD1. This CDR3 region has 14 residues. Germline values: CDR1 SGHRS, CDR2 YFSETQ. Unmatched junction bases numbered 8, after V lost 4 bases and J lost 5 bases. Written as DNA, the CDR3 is TGCGCCAGCAGCACCTGGACAGGCCAGGAGACCCAGTACTTC. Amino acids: CASSTWTGQETQYF.

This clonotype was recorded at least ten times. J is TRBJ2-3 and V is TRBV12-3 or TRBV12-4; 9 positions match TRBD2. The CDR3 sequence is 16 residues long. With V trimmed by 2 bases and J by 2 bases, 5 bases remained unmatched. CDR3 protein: CASSLLAGEVTDTQYF. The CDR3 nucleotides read TGTGCCAGCAGTTTATTAGCGGGGGAGGTCACAGATACGCAGTATTTT.

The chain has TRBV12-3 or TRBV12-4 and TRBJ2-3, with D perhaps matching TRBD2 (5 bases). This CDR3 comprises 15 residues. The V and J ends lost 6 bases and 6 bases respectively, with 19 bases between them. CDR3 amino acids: CASSRTQNRGDTQYF. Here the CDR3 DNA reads TGTGCCAGCAGCCGGACCCAAAATCGAGGGGATACGCAGTATTTT.

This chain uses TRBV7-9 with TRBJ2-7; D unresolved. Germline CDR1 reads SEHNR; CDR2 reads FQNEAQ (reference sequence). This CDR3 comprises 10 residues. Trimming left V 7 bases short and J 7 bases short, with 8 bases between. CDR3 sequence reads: CASKGREQYF. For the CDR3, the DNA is TGTGCCAGCAAAGGAAGGGAGCAGTACTTC.

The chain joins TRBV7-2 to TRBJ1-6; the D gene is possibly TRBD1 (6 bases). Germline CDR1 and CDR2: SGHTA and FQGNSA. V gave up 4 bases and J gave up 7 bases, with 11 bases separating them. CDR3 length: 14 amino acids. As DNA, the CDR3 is TGTGCCAGCAGCTACGGACAGAGGAATTCACCCCTCCACTTT. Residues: CASSYGQRNSPLHF. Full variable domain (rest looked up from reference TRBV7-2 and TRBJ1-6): GAGVSQSPSNKVTEKGKDVELRCDPISGHTALYWYRQSLGQGLEFLIYFQGNSAPDKSGLPSDRFSAERTGGSVSTLTIQRTQQEDSAVYLCASSYGQRNSPLHFGNGTRLTVT.

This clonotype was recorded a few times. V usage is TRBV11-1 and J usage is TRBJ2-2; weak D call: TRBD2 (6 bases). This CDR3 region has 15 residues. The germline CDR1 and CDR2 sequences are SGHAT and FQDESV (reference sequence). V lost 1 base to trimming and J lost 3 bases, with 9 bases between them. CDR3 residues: CASSLGWGDTGELFF. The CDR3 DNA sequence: TGTGCCAGCAGCTTAGGATGGGGGGACACCGGGGAGCTGTTTTTT.

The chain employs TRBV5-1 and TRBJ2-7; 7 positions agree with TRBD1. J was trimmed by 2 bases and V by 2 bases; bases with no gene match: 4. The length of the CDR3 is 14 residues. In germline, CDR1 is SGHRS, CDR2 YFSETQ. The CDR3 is CASSFGDRTYEQYF. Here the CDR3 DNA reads TGCGCCAGCAGCTTTGGGGACAGAACCTACGAGCAGTACTTC. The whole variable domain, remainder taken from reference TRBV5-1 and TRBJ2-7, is KAGVTQTPRYLIKTRGQQVTLSCSPISGHRSVSWYQQTPGQGLQFLFEYFSETQRNKGNFPGRFSGRQFSNSRSEMNVSTLELGDSALYLCASSFGDRTYEQYFGPGTRLTVT.

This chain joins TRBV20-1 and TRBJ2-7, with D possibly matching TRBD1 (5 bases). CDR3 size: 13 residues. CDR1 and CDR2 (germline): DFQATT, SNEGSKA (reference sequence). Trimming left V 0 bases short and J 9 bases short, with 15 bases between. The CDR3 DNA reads TGCAGTGCTAGAGATCCGGCAGGGCTGGGGCAGTACTTC. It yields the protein CSARDPAGLGQYF.

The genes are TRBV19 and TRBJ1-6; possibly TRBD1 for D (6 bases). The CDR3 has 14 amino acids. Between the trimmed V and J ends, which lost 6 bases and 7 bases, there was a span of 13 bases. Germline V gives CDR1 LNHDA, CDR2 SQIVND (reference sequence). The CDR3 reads CASRTDRINSPLHF. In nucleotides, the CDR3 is TGTGCCAGTAGGACCGACAGGATCAATTCACCCCTCCACTTT.

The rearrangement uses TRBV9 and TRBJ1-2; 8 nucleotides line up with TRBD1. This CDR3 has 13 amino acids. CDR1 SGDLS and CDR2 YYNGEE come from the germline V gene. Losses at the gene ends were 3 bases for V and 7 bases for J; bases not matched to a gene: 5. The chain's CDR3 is CASSAGQGGGYTF. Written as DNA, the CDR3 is TGTGCCAGCAGCGCAGGACAGGGTGGTGGCTACACCTTC.

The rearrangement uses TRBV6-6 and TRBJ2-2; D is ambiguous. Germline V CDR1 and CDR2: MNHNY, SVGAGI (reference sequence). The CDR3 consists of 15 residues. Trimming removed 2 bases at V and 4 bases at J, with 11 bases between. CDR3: CASSYEAPSTGELFF. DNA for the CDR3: TGTGCCAGCAGTTACGAGGCACCTTCCACCGGGGAGCTGTTTTTT.